This TCR beta chain is drawn from a study of T-cell reconstitution after alpha-beta-depleted transplantation in children. The library targeted TCRbeta and was prepared with unique molecular identifiers. TCRdb reanalysed the PCR reads using MiXCR and keeps one entry per CDR3 protein. The data show about 200,000 distinct CDR3 sequences, 14% to 15% seen once. Looked up from germline, CDR1 is SGHTA and CDR2 is FQGNSA. This CDR3 region has 16 residues. V gave up 2 bases and J gave up 7 bases; unmatched junction bases: 13. This clonotype appeared many times. The rearrangement links TRBV7-2 to TRBJ2-7; 8 nucleotides line up with TRBD1. The source was PBMCs from the stem cell graft donor, collected from the stem cell graft. The origin of this receptor is a human donor who donated a stem cell graft to a child with acute lymphoblastic leukemia. The chain's CDR3 is CASSLSGGSGRGEQYF. CDR3 coding DNA: TGTGCCAGCAGCTTATCAGGGGGCTCTGGTCGAGGTGAGCAGTACTTC.